This TCR beta chain derives from a study of graft-versus-host responses after intestinal transplantation. Profiled with immunoSEQ multiplex PCR; TCRdb holds only in-frame clones, not every one. The table includes around 20,000 clones, 40% to 55% detected once. The V gene's germline CDR1 is SGHRS and CDR2 YFSETQ. The V end lost 6 bases, the J end lost 1 base, and 7 bases lay between the germline ends. The CDR3 has 13 amino acids. This TCR came from a human patient who received an intestinal transplant. Sequences were derived from alloreactive CD4+ T cells from a mixed lymphocyte reaction culture, sampled before intestinal transplant. Subset defined: CFSE-low proliferating T cells sorted from approximately 6-day pre-transplant mixed lymphocyte reaction (GvH or HvG direction). The rearrangement links TRBV5-1 to TRBJ2-2; tentative D call: TRBD2 (5 bases). The CDR3: CASTGKNTGELFF. As DNA, the CDR3 is TGCGCCAGCACCGGGAAGAACACCGGGGAGCTGTTTTTT.